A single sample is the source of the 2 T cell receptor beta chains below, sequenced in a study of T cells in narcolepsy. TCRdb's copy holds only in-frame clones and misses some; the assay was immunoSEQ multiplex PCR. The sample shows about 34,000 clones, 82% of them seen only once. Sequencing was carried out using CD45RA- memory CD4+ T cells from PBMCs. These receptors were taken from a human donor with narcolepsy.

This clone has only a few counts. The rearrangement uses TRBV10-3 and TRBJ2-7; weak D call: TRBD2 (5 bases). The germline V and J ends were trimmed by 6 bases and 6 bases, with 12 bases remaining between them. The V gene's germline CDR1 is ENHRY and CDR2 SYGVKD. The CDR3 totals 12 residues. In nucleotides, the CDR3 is TGTGCCATCAGGGGCAAGGGAGCCGAGCAGTACTTC. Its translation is CAIRGKGAEQYF.

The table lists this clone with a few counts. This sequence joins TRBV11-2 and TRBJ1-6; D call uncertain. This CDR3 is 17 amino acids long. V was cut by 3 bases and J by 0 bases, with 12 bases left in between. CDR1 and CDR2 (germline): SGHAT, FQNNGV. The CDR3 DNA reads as TGTGCCAGCAGCTTGGGGATGGGTAGCTCCTATAATTCACCCCTCCACTTT. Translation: CASSLGMGSSYNSPLHF. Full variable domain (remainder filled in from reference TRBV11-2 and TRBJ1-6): EAGVAQSPRYKIIEKRQSVAFWCNPISGHATLYWYQQILGQGPKLLIQFQNNGVVDDSQLPKDRFSAERLKGVDSTLKIQPAKLEDSAVYLCASSLGMGSSYNSPLHFGNGTRLTVT.